The 26 T cell receptor beta chains reported below all come from one sample, sequenced in a study of blood T cell repertoires in COVID-19. Method: immunoSEQ multiplex PCR; TCRdb's copy keeps in-frame clones and lacks some. The repertoire includes tens of thousands of clones, around 81% of them detected once, and around 43% sits in the top ten. Sequenced sample: peripheral blood. These receptors all stem from an elderly man with acute or convalescent COVID-19.

The chain employs TRBV14 and TRBJ1-3, with 12 bases fitting TRBD1. The CDR3 consists of 17 residues. With V trimmed by 0 bases and J by 3 bases, 3 bases remained unmatched. Germline-derived CDR1 and CDR2 are SGHDN and FVKESK. CDR3 loop: CASSQEGQGAGGNTIYF. CDR3 in DNA: TGTGCCAGCAGCCAAGAGGGACAGGGGGCAGGTGGAAACACCATATATTTT.

The chain recombines TRBV5-4 with TRBJ2-3; D unresolved. The germline gives CDR1 SGHNT, CDR2 YYREEE (reference sequence). This CDR3 region has 13 residues. V was shortened by 4 bases and J by 0 bases, with 6 bases between the two germline ends. The CDR3 protein is CASSPTSTDTQYF. Written as DNA, the CDR3 is TGTGCCAGCAGCCCGACTAGCACAGATACGCAGTATTTT.

The chain has TRBV28 and TRBJ1-1, with D uncertain. V was pared by 3 bases and J by 2 bases, with 13 bases between. Germline V CDR1 and CDR2: MDHEN, SYDVKM. This CDR3 contains 15 residues. In DNA, the CDR3 is TGTGCCAGCAGTTTCAAGGCAGGTCTCAACACTGAAGCTTTCTTT. As protein: CASSFKAGLNTEAFF.

The rearrangement joins TRBV10-2 to TRBJ2-2; 7 positions match TRBD1. The V gene end was trimmed by 6 bases and the J gene end by 6 bases; junction bases not matched to a gene: 4. Looked up from germline, CDR1 is WSHSY and CDR2 is SAAADI. There are 13 residues in the CDR3. As DNA, the CDR3 is TGCGCCAGCAGCCAAGGGGGCCCCGGGGAGCTGTTTTTT. Translated, it gives CASSQGGPGELFF.

This clone appeared a few times. The chain uses TRBV5-1 and TRBJ1-2; possible D gene TRBD1, 6 bases. V was pared by 3 bases and J by 4 bases, with 19 bases between. The CDR3 has 16 residues. Germline loops: CDR1 SGHRS, CDR2 YFSETQ. CDR3 residues: CASSWALGVQGYGYTF. The CDR3 bases are TGCGCCAGCAGCTGGGCCTTGGGGGTACAGGGCTATGGCTACACCTTC.

This clone appeared a few times. This rearrangement joins TRBV2 to TRBJ2-7; 7 bases agree with TRBD2. The trim removed 6 bases at V and 6 bases at J, leaving 11 bases unmatched. CDR1 is SNHLY and CDR2 is FYNNEI in the germline V gene. This CDR3 spans 14 amino acids. The DNA of the CDR3 is TGTGCCAGCAGAACACTACCGGGGAGGGGCGAGCAGTACTTC. Translation gives CASRTLPGRGEQYF.

The chain carries TRBV28 and TRBJ1-6; 7 bases fit TRBD1. Germline CDR1 is MDHEN and CDR2 is SYDVKM. The V gene end was trimmed by 6 bases and the J gene end by 6 bases; junction bases not matched to a gene: 5. The CDR3 extends over 14 amino acids. Here the CDR3 DNA reads TGTGCCAGCAGGACAGGGACTCGTAATTCACCCCTCCACTTT. It yields the protein CASRTGTRNSPLHF.

The chain couples TRBV2 to TRBJ1-3; a possible D gene is TRBD1 (5 bases). Trimming removed 5 bases at V and 4 bases at J, with 24 bases between. This CDR3 is 18 amino acids long. The germline gives CDR1 SNHLY, CDR2 FYNNEI. The CDR3 region has the DNA TGTGCCAGCAGTAGCCCATGGGGGAGGGCCATTCTCGGAAACACCATATATTTT. Its protein is CASSSPWGRAILGNTIYF.

The chain links TRBV4-1 to TRBJ2-5; 11 positions match TRBD1. V lost 4 bases to trimming and J lost 5 bases; unmatched junction nucleotides: 6. The length of the CDR3 is 15 residues. The germline V gene has CDR1 MGHRA and CDR2 YSYEKL. This CDR3 is CASSPGQGAWETQYF. CDR3 sequence (DNA): TGCGCCAGCAGCCCTGGACAGGGGGCCTGGGAGACCCAGTACTTC.

This chain links TRBV3-1 (or the pseudogene TRBV3-2) with TRBJ1-1, with 7 nucleotides matching TRBD1. Germline CDR1 reads LGHDT; CDR2 reads YNNKEL (reference sequence). The CDR3 is 14 amino acids. Trimming removed 4 bases from V and 3 bases from J; junction bases left unmatched: 5. CDR3 residues: CASSPTDRDTEAFF. CDR3 sequence (DNA): TGTGCCAGCAGCCCCACCGACAGGGACACTGAAGCTTTCTTT.

CDR3: CASSLGGGGPYEQYF. DNA of the CDR3: TGTGCCAGCAGTTTAGGTGGGGGGGGGCCCTACGAGCAGTACTTC. The rearrangement links TRBV28 to TRBJ2-7, with D possibly TRBD2 on 7 matching bases. V was pared by 2 bases and J by 2 bases, with 13 bases between. CDR1 is MDHEN and CDR2 is SYDVKM in the germline V gene. The CDR3 loop spans 15 amino acids.

The chain recombines TRBV27 with TRBJ2-5; 8 nucleotides align to TRBD1. V was pared by 4 bases and J by 3 bases, with 10 bases of the junction left unmatched. Germline values: CDR1 MNHEY, CDR2 SMNVEV (reference sequence). This CDR3 contains 16 residues. The CDR3 DNA reads TGTGCCAGCAGTTCCCTGACCGGGACAGGAGAAGAGACCCAGTACTTC. Translating it yields CASSSLTGTGEETQYF.

This rearrangement joins TRBV7-9 to TRBJ1-1; D call uncertain. Germline assignment: CDR1 SEHNR and CDR2 FQNEAQ (reference sequence). This CDR3 spans 12 amino acids. V was shortened by 3 bases and J by 1 base, with 3 bases between the two germline ends. The CDR3 sequence is CASSFGNTEAFF. CDR3 nucleotide sequence: TGTGCCAGCAGCTTCGGGAACACTGAAGCTTTCTTT.

V is TRBV24-1 and J is TRBJ2-5, with D perhaps matching TRBD2 (6 bases). The CDR3 extends over 13 amino acids. The germline V and J ends were trimmed by 4 bases and 6 bases, with 11 bases remaining between them. From germline, CDR1 is KGHDR and CDR2 SFDVKD. Here the CDR3 reads CATSEGGRQTQYF. The CDR3 bases are TGTGCCACCAGTGAAGGAGGGAGACAGACCCAGTACTTC.

This clone was seen more than once but under ten times. The V gene is TRBV4-1, the J gene TRBJ2-7; D unresolved. The V end lost 1 base, the J end lost 2 bases, and 12 bases lay between the germline ends. Germline values: CDR1 MGHRA, CDR2 YSYEKL. CDR3 length equals 15 residues. In DNA form, the CDR3 reads TGCGCCAGCAGCCAAGCTTTACAAACAACCTACGAGCAGTACTTC. Translated, it gives CASSQALQTTYEQYF.

The chain couples TRBV5-1 to TRBJ2-1, with 10 bases fitting TRBD2. Germline V gene data show CDR1 as SGHRS and CDR2 as YFSETQ. Germline trimming cut 4 bases from V and 8 bases from J; bases unmatched to any gene: 12. This CDR3 is built from 16 residues. This CDR3 reads CASSLGLSGRADEQFF. The CDR3 DNA reads TGCGCCAGCAGCCTAGGACTAAGCGGGAGGGCGGATGAGCAGTTCTTC.

The genes are TRBV4-3 and TRBJ1-3; D is unclear. Trimming removed 0 bases from V and 0 bases from J, with 6 bases in between. Germline values: CDR1 LGHNA, CDR2 YSLEER. The CDR3 covers 15 residues. The CDR3 sequence is CASSQDPFSGNTIYF. CDR3 DNA sequence: TGCGCCAGCAGCCAAGATCCATTCTCTGGAAACACCATATATTTT.

The genes are TRBV28 and TRBJ1-1, with D possibly being TRBD1 (5 bases). This CDR3 is built from 14 residues. Per germline, CDR1 MDHEN and CDR2 SYDVKM. V gave up 10 bases and J gave up 0 bases, with 15 bases separating them. The CDR3 here is CAIMGGTLNTEAFF. CDR3 bases: TGTGCCATTATGGGGGGGACCCTGAACACTGAAGCTTTCTTT. The full variable domain, with the rest looked up from reference TRBV28 and TRBJ1-1, is DVKVTQSSRYLVKRTGEKVFLECVQDMDHENMFWYRQDPGLGLRLIYFSYDVKMKEKGDIPEGYSVSREKKERFSLILESASTNQTSMYLCAIMGGTLNTEAFFGQGTRLTVV.

This chain joins TRBV6-2 or TRBV6-3 and TRBJ1-2; 10 nucleotides agree with TRBD1. This CDR3 has 15 amino acids. V dropped 0 bases and J dropped 8; count of bases not matched to a gene: 6. Germline assignment: CDR1 MNHEY and CDR2 SVGEGT. The chain's CDR3 is CASSYSGTGAGGYTF. In DNA, the CDR3 is TGTGCCAGCAGTTACTCAGGGACAGGGGCTGGAGGCTACACCTTC.

The chain employs TRBV11-2 and TRBJ1-2; a weak D match, TRBD1 (6 bases). Germline CDR1 and CDR2: SGHAT and FQNNGV. Trimming took 3 bases from V and 4 from J, leaving 15 bases between them. The CDR3 spans 15 residues. The CDR3 reads CASSFSTGQSYGYTF. The CDR3 DNA reads as TGTGCCAGCAGCTTCTCGACAGGTCAAAGCTATGGCTACACCTTC.

The chain carries TRBV30 and TRBJ1-1; D is undetermined. Germline-derived CDR1 and CDR2 are GTSNPN and SVGIG (reference sequence). The CDR3 totals 16 residues. V gave up 0 bases and J gave up 1 base, with 15 bases separating them. CDR3 nucleotides: TGTGCCTGGAGTGTCTCCGCTGGCACCCAGAACACTGAAGCTTTCTTT. It translates to CAWSVSAGTQNTEAFF.

The V gene is TRBV30, the J gene TRBJ2-2, with a tentative D call TRBD2 (5 bases). Germline CDR1 and CDR2: GTSNPN and SVGIG (reference sequence). V was cut by 5 bases and J by 4 bases, with 11 bases left in between. This CDR3 has 13 amino acids. CDR3 DNA: TGTGCCTGGGGTCGGGATGGCACCGGGGAGCTGTTTTTT. Its translation: CAWGRDGTGELFF. The complete variable domain, with remaining parts taken from reference TRBV30 and TRBJ2-2, reads SQTIHQWPATLVQPVGSPLSLECTVEGTSNPNLYWYRQAAGRGLQLLFYSVGIGQISSEVPQNLSASRPQDRQFILSSKKLLLSDSGFYLCAWGRDGTGELFFGEGSRLTVL.

The CDR3 nucleotides are TGTGCCAGCAGGGGCGGGAGGGCCGCGAACACCGGGGAGCTGTTTTTT. Amino acid sequence: CASRGGRAANTGELFF. The chain combines TRBV28 with TRBJ2-2; 9 bases agree with TRBD2. CDR1 MDHEN and CDR2 SYDVKM come from the germline V gene. The CDR3 is 16 residues long. The ends lost 6 bases at V and 0 bases at J; junction bases unmatched: 5.

The chain employs TRBV5-1 and TRBJ2-2; 7 bases fit TRBD2. CDR1 is SGHRS and CDR2 is YFSETQ in the germline V gene. The V gene end was trimmed by 0 bases and the J gene end by 1 base; junction bases not matched to a gene: 3. The length of the CDR3 is 16 residues. CDR3 protein: CASSLAPSGNTGELFF. The CDR3 region has the DNA TGCGCCAGCAGCTTGGCCCCTAGCGGGAACACCGGGGAGCTGTTTTTT.

The J gene is TRBJ2-3, the V gene TRBV9; 9 bases are shared with TRBD2. CDR3 length: 16 residues. Germline V gene sequence: CDR1 SGDLS, CDR2 YYNGEE. The V and J ends lost 0 bases and 4 bases, in that order; junction bases with no gene match: 6. This chain's CDR3 is CASSVEAGGGADTQYF. CDR3 sequence (DNA): TGTGCCAGCAGCGTAGAAGCGGGAGGCGGGGCAGATACGCAGTATTTT.

This clone was seen a handful of times. The chain is built from TRBV18 and TRBJ1-1; 7 bases line up with TRBD1. The CDR3 runs to 15 residues. Trimming removed 0 bases from V and 1 base from J; junction bases left unmatched: 2. In germline, CDR1 is KGHSH, CDR2 LQKENI. Written as DNA, the CDR3 is TGTGCCAGCTCACCACCGAAGGGGGCGAACACTGAAGCTTTCTTT. Its translation is CASSPPKGANTEAFF. Full variable domain (remainder filled in from reference TRBV18 and TRBJ1-1): NAGVMQNPRHLVRRRGQEARLRCSPMKGHSHVYWYRQLPEEGLKFMVYLQKENIIDESGMPKERFSAEFPKEGPSILRIQQVVRGDSAAYFCASSPPKGANTEAFFGQGTRLTVV.